This T cell receptor beta chain came from a study of OX40 agonist ivuxolimab in advanced cancers. On the study more broadly: Patients got intravenous ivuxolimab at 0.01 to 10 mg/kg every 2 weeks. A partial response was reached by three patients: one with hepatocellular carcinoma and two with cutaneous melanoma.

With regard to this clone: Antigen specificity is unknown.

The V gene lost 3 bases and the J gene lost 3 bases, with 6 bases spanning the gap. Germline V gene data show CDR1 as SEHNR and CDR2 as FQNEAQ (reference sequence). The CDR3 loop spans 13 amino acids. General study points: By week 6 at 0.1 to 3.0 mg/kg, blood CD4+ and CD8+ T cells had expanded clonally.

The method was immunoSEQ multiplex PCR; TCRdb's version includes in-frame clones alone and lacks a portion of them. The data show 65,000 to 95,000 clones, with around 94% seen just once and approximately 5% held by the top ten. The sequences come from CD4+ or CD8+ T cells sorted from blood, collected in a trial of the OX40 agonist ivuxolimab. This sequence joins TRBV7-9 and TRBJ1-5; no clear D gene. This TCR derives from an adult with an advanced solid tumor such as melanoma, head and neck, liver or kidney cancer. CDR3 nucleotide sequence: TGTGCCAGCAGCTTTGGGATCAATCAGCCCCAGCATTTT. Protein: CASSFGINQPQHF.